These T cell receptor beta chains were read from a single sample in a study of cytomegalovirus exposure and HLA in healthy donors. The table came from immunoSEQ multiplex PCR; TCRdb's copy has only in-frame clones and leaves some out. In the table there are approximately 140,000 clones, around 82% of which are singletons. The specimen sequenced was PBMCs. These receptors originate from a boy aged 5-17 years in good health and CMV-seronegative. Both conserved end residues are trimmed from each CDR3. Each record gives: J gene, V gene, CDR3 protein.

j_call: TRBJ1-6; v_call: TRBV5-8; cdr3_aa: ASSTIGGDRGLIFHSPLH
j_call: TRBJ1-5; v_call: TRBV2; cdr3_aa: ASSDLGQGRQPQH
j_call: TRBJ2-7; v_call: TRBV5-1; cdr3_aa: ASSLAGTFHEQY
j_call: TRBJ2-7; v_call: TRBV7-2; cdr3_aa: ASSLGWAGGEVSYEQY
j_call: TRBJ1-1; v_call: TRBV12-5; cdr3_aa: ASGLKVGQMNTEAF
j_call: TRBJ1-1; v_call: TRBV6-5; cdr3_aa: ASSYLQGWNTEAF
j_call: TRBJ1-4; v_call: TRBV4-2; cdr3_aa: ASSQSRVVDEKLF
j_call: TRBJ2-3; v_call: TRBV5-5; cdr3_aa: ASTYLGPGRRGDTQY
j_call: TRBJ2-7; v_call: TRBV6-1; cdr3_aa: ASSAKTVTYEQY
j_call: TRBJ2-1; v_call: TRBV14; cdr3_aa: ASSQYGGGHNEQF
j_call: TRBJ2-7; v_call: TRBV4-1; cdr3_aa: ASSQASQGERYEQY
j_call: TRBJ1-2; v_call: TRBV21-1; cdr3_aa: ASSKGAPYGYT